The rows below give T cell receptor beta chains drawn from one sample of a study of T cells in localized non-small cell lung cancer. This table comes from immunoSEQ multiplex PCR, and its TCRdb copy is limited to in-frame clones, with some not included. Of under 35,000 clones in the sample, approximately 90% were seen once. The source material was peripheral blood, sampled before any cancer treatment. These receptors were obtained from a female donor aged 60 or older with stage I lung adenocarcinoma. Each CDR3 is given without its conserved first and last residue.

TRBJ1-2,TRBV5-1,ASSTLRDRRNDYT
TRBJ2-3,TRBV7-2,ASSLVGGDTQY
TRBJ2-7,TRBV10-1,ASSGQRASEQY
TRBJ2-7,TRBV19,ASSIREGASEQY
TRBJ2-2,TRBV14,ASSLIGQNTGELF
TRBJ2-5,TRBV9,ASSPSPVTQETQY
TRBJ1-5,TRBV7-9,ASSLGDRQPQH
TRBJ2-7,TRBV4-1,ASSQVSIGTYEQY
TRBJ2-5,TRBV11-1,ASSLSEGQETQY
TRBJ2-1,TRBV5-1,ASSLGTVNNEQF
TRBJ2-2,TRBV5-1,ASSLTHTSGELF
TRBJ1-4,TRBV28,ASSGDRLSKLF
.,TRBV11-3,ASSSQGYEQY
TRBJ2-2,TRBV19,ASIPTTRVDTGELF
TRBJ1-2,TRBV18,ASSPRGDYGYT
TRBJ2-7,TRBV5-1,ASSLGQETYEQY
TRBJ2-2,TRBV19,ASIGGSLGSGELF
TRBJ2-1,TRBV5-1,ASSPLGPGEQF
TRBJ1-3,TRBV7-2,ASSLETGGSGNTIY
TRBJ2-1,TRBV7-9,ASSLTSDNNEQF
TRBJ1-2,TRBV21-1,ASSKDYGYT
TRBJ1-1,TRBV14,ASSPLGQQNTEAF
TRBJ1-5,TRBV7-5,ARSRSDRDNSNQPQH
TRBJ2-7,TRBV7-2,ASSQGPQYEQY
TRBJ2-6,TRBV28,ASTFQTGGANVLT
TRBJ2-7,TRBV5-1,ASSLDPDRTYEQY
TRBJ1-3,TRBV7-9,ASSHDRGAGNTIY
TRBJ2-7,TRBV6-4,ASRGTRRTYEQY
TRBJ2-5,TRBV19,ASSRQGRETQY
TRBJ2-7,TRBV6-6,ASSYNRATYEQY
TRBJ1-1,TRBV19,ASRGPLAQVMNTEAF
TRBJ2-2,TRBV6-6,ASSYAAAGELF
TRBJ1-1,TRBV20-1,SATRGLSAF
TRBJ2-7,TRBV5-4,ASSLYYEQY
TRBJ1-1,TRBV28,ASSLIMTEAF
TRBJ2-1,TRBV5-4,ASSLDRGGEQF
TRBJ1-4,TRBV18,ASSPTTIREKLF
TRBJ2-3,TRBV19,ASSMAGESSTDTQY
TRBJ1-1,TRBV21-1,ASSKGRGVANTEAF
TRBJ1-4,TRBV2,AILGMGSEKLF
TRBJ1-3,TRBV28,ASSLDSFFTIY